This T cell receptor beta chain stems from a study of follicular helper T cells after annual influenza vaccination. Study-wide results and caveats: Productive TCRB sequences came from only roughly 10-23% of cells. Recurrent ICOS+CD38+ cTfh clonotypes included tetramer and AIM influenza-specific ones. Most later recoveries of Day 7 ICOS+CD38+ clones were ICOS-CD38- cTfh.

V gave up 0 bases and J gave up 7 bases, with 11 bases separating them. Germline CDR1 reads SGHRS; CDR2 reads YFSETQ. The CDR3 is 13 amino acids. The time point: 2015-2016 season, pre-vaccination. Before and after seasonal inactivated influenza vaccination, adults gave blood for sorting CD4 subsets for sequencing. Only in-frame clones appear in the TCRdb table, and some are missing; sequencing was by immunoSEQ multiplex PCR. The repertoire holds 5,500 to 7,500 clones, with approximately 78% as singletons. Concerning this clone: The antigen remains unidentified.

This sequence joins TRBV5-1 and TRBJ2-7; D is possibly TRBD2 (5 bases). The receptor was isolated from an adult who received the influenza vaccine. The sample consisted of CXCR5- memory CD4+ T cells sorted from blood, taken on the day of influenza vaccination. CDR3 loop: CASSLGLTGEQYF. As DNA, the CDR3 is TGCGCCAGCAGCTTGGGACTAACCGGAGAGCAGTACTTC.